The rows below give T cell receptor beta chains drawn from one sample of a study of beta chain features in type 1 diabetes. Assay used: immunoSEQ multiplex PCR; TCRdb lists only in-frame clones, some missing. The data hold around 130,000 clones, with approximately 9% observed a single time. Material: central memory CD4+ T cells from blood. The receptors come from a man in his thirties or forties with type 1 diabetes. CDR3s include the opening cysteine and the closing phenylalanine or tryptophan. The order of the fields is D gene, V gene, J gene, clone size, CDR3 protein, CDR3 DNA. A D gene is named only where the DNA matches it firmly. A clone size is listed for some rows: how often the clone was seen (once, few, many), or a class if it is expanded.

.	TRBV7-2	TRBJ2-3	.	CASSLFASASTDTQYF	TGTGCCAGCAGCTTATTTGCTAGCGCTAGCACAGATACGCAGTATTTT
TRBD2	TRBV11-3	TRBJ2-1	.	CASSLAGTSGGSYNEQFF	TGTGCCAGCAGCTTAGCAGGGACTAGCGGGGGTTCCTACAATGAGCAGTTCTTC
.	TRBV5-1	TRBJ2-2	few	CASSSGEKTGELFF	TGCGCCAGCAGCTCGGGGGAAAAGACCGGGGAGCTGTTTTTT
.	TRBV7-8	TRBJ2-2	.	CASSLVGRGTGELFF	TGTGCCAGCAGCTTAGTTGGACGGGGCACCGGGGAGCTGTTTTTT
.	TRBV7-9	TRBJ2-2	.	CASSLRGYTGELFF	TGTGCCAGCAGCTTACGGGGGTACACCGGGGAGCTGTTTTTT
TRBD2	TRBV19	TRBJ2-2	few	CASSDSGGESTGELFF	TGTGCCAGTAGTGATAGCGGGGGAGAATCCACCGGGGAGCTGTTTTTT
.	TRBV2	TRBJ1-6	.	CASSQNRERDNSPLHF	TGTGCCAGCAGTCAGAACAGGGAAAGAGATAATTCACCCCTCCACTTT
.	TRBV18	TRBJ1-4	.	CASSPPGLSNEKLFF	TGTGCCAGCTCACCACCGGGACTGTCGAATGAAAAACTGTTTTTT
.	TRBV6-6	TRBJ2-3	.	CASSPSADTQYF	TGTGCCAGCAGTCCCAGCGCAGATACGCAGTATTTT
TRBD1	TRBV11-2	TRBJ1-5	few	CASSMGQGQPQHF	TGTGCCAGCAGCATGGGACAGGGTCAGCCCCAGCATTTT
.	TRBV19	TRBJ1-5	few	CASSWQGAYSNQPQHF	TGTGCCAGTAGTTGGCAGGGCGCTTATAGCAATCAGCCCCAGCATTTT
TRBD2	TRBV30	TRBJ2-7	few	CAWSVMGRGAAEQYF	TGTGCCTGGAGTGTAATGGGGCGGGGGGCCGCCGAGCAGTACTTC
.	TRBV7-9	TRBJ2-5	.	CASTPVLAGQETQYF	TGTGCCAGCACCCCGGTCCTGGCAGGCCAAGAGACCCAGTACTTC
.	TRBV7-9	TRBJ1-2	.	CASSFEASPDGYTF	TGTGCCAGCAGCTTTGAAGCGTCTCCGGATGGCTACACCTTC
TRBD1	TRBV19	TRBJ1-1	few	CASSIRQGVPEAFF	TGTGCCAGTAGTATTCGACAGGGGGTACCTGAAGCTTTCTTT
.	TRBV19	TRBJ2-2	few	CASTPRGNTGELFF	TGTGCCAGTACCCCCCGAGGTAACACCGGGGAGCTGTTTTTT
TRBD2	TRBV6-5	TRBJ2-1	many	CASSAAGGHNEQFF	TGTGCCAGCAGTGCCGCGGGGGGGCACAATGAGCAGTTCTTC
TRBD2	TRBV11-2	TRBJ2-5	.	CASSSRTSGGKETQYF	TGTGCCAGCAGCTCTCGGACTAGCGGGGGGAAAGAGACCCAGTACTTC
TRBD2	TRBV28	TRBJ2-7	.	CASSWGGYEQYF	TGTGCCAGCAGCTGGGGAGGGTACGAGCAGTACTTC
TRBD1	TRBV19	TRBJ1-5	few	CASSSTGGTGQPQHF	TGTGCCAGTAGCTCGACAGGGGGTACAGGCCAGCCCCAGCATTTT
TRBD2	TRBV11-3	TRBJ2-5	.	CASSAGEETQYF	TGTGCCAGCTCCGCGGGGGAAGAGACCCAGTACTTC
.	TRBV9	TRBJ2-7	.	CASSGTHQGSYEQYF	TGTGCCAGCAGCGGTACGCATCAGGGCTCCTACGAGCAGTACTTC
TRBD1	TRBV5-1	TRBJ1-6	.	CASSPTGAENSPLHF	TGCGCCAGCAGCCCGACAGGGGCAGAGAATTCACCCCTCCACTTT
TRBD1	TRBV11-2	TRBJ1-4	few	CASSSDRGEKLFF	TGTGCCAGCAGCTCGGACAGGGGTGAAAAACTGTTTTTT
.	TRBV5-4	TRBJ1-1	few	CASSLGRRGGTEAFF	TGTGCCAGCAGCTTGGGGAGAAGGGGTGGAACTGAAGCTTTCTTT
TRBD1	TRBV29-1	TRBJ1-1	many	CSVGSGQVSTEAFF	TGCAGCGTTGGATCGGGACAGGTCAGCACTGAAGCTTTCTTT
.	TRBV14	TRBJ2-1	.	CASSQGQGHYNEQFF	TGTGCCAGCAGCCAAGGCCAGGGGCACTACAATGAGCAGTTCTTC
.	TRBV7-2	TRBJ1-2	.	CASSTSSKANYGYTF	TGTGCCAGCAGCACTTCATCAAAAGCTAACTATGGCTACACCTTC
.	TRBV9	TRBJ1-1	few	CASSVREDTEAFF	TGTGCCAGCAGCGTCCGGGAGGACACTGAAGCTTTCTTT
TRBD1	TRBV4-3	TRBJ1-5	.	CASSQDRAGGQPQHF	TGCGCCAGCAGCCAAGATAGGGCAGGGGGTCAGCCCCAGCATTTT
.	TRBV19	TRBJ2-1	.	CASSITDTNEQFF	TGTGCCAGTAGTATAACAGACACCAATGAGCAGTTCTTC